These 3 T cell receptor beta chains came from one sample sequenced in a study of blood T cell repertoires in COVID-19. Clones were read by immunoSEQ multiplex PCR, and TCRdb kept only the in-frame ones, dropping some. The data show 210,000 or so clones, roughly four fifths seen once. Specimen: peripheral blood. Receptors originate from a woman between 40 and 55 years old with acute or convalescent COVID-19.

CDR3 sequence: CASSFRDRDYEQYF. CDR3 DNA: TGTGCCAGCAGTTTCCGGGACAGGGACTACGAGCAGTACTTC. The V call is TRBV27, the J call TRBJ2-7; 9 nucleotides line up with TRBD1. The CDR3 consists of 14 residues. V was clipped by 3 bases and J by 3 bases; unmatched bases: 3. The germline CDR1 and CDR2 sequences are MNHEY and SMNVEV (reference sequence).

This chain's CDR3 is CASSPTSGYYNEQFF. For the CDR3, the DNA is TGTGCCAGCAGCCCGACTAGCGGGTATTACAATGAGCAGTTCTTC. The chain employs TRBV7-8 and TRBJ2-1, with 10 bases that match TRBD2. There are 15 residues in the CDR3. Germline CDR1 and CDR2: SGHVS and FQNEAQ. J lost 4 bases, V lost 5 bases, and 5 bases had no gene match.

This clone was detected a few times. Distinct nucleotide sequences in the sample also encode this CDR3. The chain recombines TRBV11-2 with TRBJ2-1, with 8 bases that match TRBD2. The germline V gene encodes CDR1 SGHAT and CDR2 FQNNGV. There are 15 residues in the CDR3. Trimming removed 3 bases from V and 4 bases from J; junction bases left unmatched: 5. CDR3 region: CASSFSAGAYNEQFF. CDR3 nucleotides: TGTGCCAGCAGCTTTTCAGCGGGGGCATACAATGAGCAGTTCTTC.